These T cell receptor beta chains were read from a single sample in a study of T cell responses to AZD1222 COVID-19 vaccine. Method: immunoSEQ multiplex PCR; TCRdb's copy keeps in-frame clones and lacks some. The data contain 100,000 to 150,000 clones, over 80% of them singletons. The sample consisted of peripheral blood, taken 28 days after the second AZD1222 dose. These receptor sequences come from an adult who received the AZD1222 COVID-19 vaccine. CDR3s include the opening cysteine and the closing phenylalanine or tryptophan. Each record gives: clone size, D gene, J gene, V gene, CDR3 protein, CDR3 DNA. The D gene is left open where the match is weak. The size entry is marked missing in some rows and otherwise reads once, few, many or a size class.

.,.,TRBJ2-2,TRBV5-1,CASKQPSVSGELFF,TGCGCCAGCAAACAGCCGTCGGTCTCGGGGGAGCTGTTTTTT
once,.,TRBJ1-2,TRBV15,CATSLGAFYGYTF,TGTGCCACCAGTTTAGGGGCTTTCTATGGCTACACCTTC
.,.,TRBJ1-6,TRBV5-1,CASSPFGDSPLHF,TGCGCCAGCAGCCCCTTCGGGGATTCACCCCTCCACTTT
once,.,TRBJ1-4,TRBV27,CASSPLDGEKLFF,TGTGCCAGCAGTCCACTGGACGGAGAAAAACTGTTTTTT
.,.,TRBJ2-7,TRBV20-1,CSASDYEQYF,TGCAGTGCTAGCGACTACGAGCAGTACTTC
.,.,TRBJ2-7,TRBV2,CASSDVIGDLYEQYF,TGTGCCAGCAGTGATGTCATAGGAGACCTTTACGAGCAGTACTTC
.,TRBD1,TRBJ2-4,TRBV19,CASSPTGVAKNIQYF,TGTGCCAGTAGTCCCACAGGGGTAGCCAAAAACATTCAGTACTTC
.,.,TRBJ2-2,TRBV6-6,CASSEVRELFF,TGTGCCAGCAGTGAGGTTCGGGAGCTGTTTTTT
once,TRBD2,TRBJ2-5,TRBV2,CASSLRTSGGWETQYF,TGTGCCAGCAGTCTTAGGACTAGCGGGGGATGGGAGACCCAGTACTTC
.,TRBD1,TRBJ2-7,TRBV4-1,CASSQARDRDYEQYF,TGCGCCAGCAGCCAAGCCCGGGACAGGGACTACGAGCAGTACTTC